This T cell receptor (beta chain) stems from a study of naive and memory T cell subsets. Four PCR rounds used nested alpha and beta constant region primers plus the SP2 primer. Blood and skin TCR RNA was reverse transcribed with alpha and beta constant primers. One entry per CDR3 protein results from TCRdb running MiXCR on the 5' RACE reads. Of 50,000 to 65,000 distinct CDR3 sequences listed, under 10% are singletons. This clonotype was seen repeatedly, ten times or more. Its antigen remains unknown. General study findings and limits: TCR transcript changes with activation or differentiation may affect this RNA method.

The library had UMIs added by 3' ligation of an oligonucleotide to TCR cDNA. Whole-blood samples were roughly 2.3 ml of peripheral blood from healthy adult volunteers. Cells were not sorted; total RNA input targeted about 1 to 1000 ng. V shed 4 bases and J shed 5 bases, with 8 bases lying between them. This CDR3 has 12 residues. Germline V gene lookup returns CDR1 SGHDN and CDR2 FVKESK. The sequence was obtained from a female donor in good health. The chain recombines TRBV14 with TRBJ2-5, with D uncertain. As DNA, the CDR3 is TGTGCCAGCAGCCGAATTACGGAGACCCAGTACTTC. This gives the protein CASSRITETQYF.